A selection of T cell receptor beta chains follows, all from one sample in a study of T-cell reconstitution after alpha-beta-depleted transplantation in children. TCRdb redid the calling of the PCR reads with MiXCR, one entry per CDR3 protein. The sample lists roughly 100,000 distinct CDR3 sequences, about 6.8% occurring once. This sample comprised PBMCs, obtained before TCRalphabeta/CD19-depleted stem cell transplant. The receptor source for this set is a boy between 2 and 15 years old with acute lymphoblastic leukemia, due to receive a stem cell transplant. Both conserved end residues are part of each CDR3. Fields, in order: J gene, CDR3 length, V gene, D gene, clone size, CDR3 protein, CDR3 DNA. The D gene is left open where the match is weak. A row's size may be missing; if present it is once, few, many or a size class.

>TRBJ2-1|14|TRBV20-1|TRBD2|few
CSASRTSGYNEQFF
TGCAGTGCTAGTAGGACTAGCGGATACAATGAGCAGTTCTTC
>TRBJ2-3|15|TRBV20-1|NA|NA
CSARGQNGYPDTQYF
TGCAGTGCTAGGGGACAAAATGGCTATCCAGATACGCAGTATTTT
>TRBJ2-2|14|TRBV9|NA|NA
CASSVGLNTGELFF
TGTGCCAGCAGCGTTGGCCTGAACACCGGGGAGCTGTTTTTT
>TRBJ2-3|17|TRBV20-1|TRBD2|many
CSASLRLAGGRTDTQYF
TGCAGTGCTTCCCTGCGACTAGCGGGGGGGCGCACAGATACGCAGTATTTT
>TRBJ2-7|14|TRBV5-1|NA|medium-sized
CATGEGVGGYEQYF
TGCGCCACCGGAGAGGGTGTGGGTGGTTACGAGCAGTACTTC
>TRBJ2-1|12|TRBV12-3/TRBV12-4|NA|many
CASSPTYNEQFF
TGTGCCAGCAGCCCCACCTACAATGAGCAGTTCTTC
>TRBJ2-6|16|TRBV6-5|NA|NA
CASSSQSGAGANVLTF
TGTGCCAGCAGTTCTCAGAGCGGTGCTGGGGCCAACGTCCTGACTTTC
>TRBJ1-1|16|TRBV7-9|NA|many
CASSWAGLPGVAEAFF
TGTGCCAGCAGCTGGGCGGGGCTGCCCGGTGTGGCTGAAGCTTTCTTT
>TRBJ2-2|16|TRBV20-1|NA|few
CSARDPRGGGTGELFF
TGCAGTGCTAGAGATCCAAGGGGGGGCGGTACCGGGGAGCTGTTTTTT
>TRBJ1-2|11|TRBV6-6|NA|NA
CAVVGQGTVTF
NA
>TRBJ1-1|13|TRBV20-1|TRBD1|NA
CSVTGGLNTEAFF
TGCAGTGTTACAGGGGGCTTGAACACTGAAGCTTTCTTT
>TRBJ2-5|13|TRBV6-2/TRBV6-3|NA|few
CASRLGALETQYF
TGTGCCAGCAGATTGGGGGCTCTGGAGACCCAGTACTTC
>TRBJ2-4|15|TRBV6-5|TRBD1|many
CASSYSGTGGNIQYF
TGTGCCAGCAGTTACTCAGGGACAGGGGGAAACATTCAGTACTTC
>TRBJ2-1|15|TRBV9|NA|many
CASSVGTTGYNEQFF
TGTGCCAGCAGCGTCGGAACCACAGGGTACAATGAGCAGTTCTTC
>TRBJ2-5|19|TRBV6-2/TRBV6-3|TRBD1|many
CASSYSGYFRDRGHETQYF
TGTGCCAGCAGTTACTCGGGCTACTTCCGGGACAGGGGGCATGAGACCCAGTACTTC
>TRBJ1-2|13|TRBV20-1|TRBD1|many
CSAKGTVRYGYTF
TGCAGTGCCAAAGGGACAGTACGCTATGGCTACACCTTC
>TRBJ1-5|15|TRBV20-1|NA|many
CSAFRQAYSNQPQHF
TGCAGTGCATTTAGACAGGCTTATAGCAATCAGCCCCAGCATTTT
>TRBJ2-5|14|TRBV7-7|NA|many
CASSLYGGAETQYF
TGTGCCAGCAGCTTATATGGCGGGGCGGAGACCCAGTACTTC